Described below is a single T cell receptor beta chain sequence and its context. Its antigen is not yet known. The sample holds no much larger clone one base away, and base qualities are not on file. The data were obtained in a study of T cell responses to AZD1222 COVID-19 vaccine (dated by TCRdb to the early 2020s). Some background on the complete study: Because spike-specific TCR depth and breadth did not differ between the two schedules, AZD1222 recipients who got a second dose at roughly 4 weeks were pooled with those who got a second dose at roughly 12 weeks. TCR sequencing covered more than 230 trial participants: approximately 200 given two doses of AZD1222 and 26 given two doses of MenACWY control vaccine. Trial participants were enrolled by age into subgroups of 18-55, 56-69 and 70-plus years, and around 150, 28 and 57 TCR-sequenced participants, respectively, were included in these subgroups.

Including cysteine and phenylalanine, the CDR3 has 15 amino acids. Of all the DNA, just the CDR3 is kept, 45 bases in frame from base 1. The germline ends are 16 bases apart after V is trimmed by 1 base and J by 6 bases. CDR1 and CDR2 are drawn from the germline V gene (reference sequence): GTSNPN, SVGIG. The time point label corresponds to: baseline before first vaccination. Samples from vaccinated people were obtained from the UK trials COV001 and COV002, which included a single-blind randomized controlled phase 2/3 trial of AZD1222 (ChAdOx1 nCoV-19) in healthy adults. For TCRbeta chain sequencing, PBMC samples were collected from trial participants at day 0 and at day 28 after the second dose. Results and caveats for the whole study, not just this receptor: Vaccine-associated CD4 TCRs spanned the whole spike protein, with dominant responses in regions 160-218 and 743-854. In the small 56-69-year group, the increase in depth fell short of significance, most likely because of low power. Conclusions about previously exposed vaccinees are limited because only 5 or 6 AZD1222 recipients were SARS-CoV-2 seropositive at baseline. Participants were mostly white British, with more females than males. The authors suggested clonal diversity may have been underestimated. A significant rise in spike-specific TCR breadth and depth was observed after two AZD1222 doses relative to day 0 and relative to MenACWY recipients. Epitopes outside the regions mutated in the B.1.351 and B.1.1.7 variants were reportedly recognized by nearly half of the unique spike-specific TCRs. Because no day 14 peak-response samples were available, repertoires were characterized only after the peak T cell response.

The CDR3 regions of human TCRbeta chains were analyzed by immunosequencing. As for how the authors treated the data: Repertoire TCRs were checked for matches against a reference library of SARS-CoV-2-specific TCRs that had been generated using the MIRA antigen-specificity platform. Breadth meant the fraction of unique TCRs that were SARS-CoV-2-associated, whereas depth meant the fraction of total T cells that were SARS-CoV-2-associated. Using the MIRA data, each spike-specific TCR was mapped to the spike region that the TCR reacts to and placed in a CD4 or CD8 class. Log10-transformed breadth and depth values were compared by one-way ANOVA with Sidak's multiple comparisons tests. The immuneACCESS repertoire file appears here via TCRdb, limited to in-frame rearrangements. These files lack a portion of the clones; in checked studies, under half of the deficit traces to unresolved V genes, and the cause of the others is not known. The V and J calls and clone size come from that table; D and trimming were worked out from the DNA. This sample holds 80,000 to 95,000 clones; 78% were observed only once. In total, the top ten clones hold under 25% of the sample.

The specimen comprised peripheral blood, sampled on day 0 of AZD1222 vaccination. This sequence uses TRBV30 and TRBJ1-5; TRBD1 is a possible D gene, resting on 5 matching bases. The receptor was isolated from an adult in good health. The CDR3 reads CAWSGALAGRQPQHF. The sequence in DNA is TGTGCCTGGAGTGGGGCCCTCGCGGGACGTCAGCCCCAGCATTTT. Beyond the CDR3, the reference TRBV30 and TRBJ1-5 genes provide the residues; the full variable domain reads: SQTIHQWPATLVQPVGSPLSLECTVEGTSNPNLYWYRQAAGRGLQLLFYSVGIGQISSEVPQNLSASRPQDRQFILSSKKLLLSDSGFYLCAWSGALAGRQPQHFGDGTRLSIL.